This T cell receptor beta chain was identified in a study of shared clonotypes between healthy human individuals. The germline V gene encodes CDR1 LGHNA and CDR2 YSLEER. The CDR3 is made up of 15 amino acids. The ends were cut back, 1 base at V and 4 bases at J, with 12 bases in the middle. The study ran the assay at deep level. Every subset had its genomic DNA shared out evenly among several immunoSEQ plates. Under the authors' procedure: Owing to the provision of junction-only sequences devoid of quality scores by immunoSEQ, filtering differed. Sequencing was performed with immunoSEQ multiplex PCR; in TCRdb, only in-frame clones are kept and a portion is missing. V, J and clone size were drawn from that table, and D and trimming were deduced from the DNA. The sample holds fewer than 650,000 clones, around 78% seen once. Donors, healthy HIV-negative adults, lacked recent acute infections or vaccinations.

This chain uses TRBV4-3 with TRBJ2-3; D unresolved. The TCR comes from a woman in her 40s in good health. Some clones in this sample may be carry-over from other donors' samples. Sequencing was done on a sample of PBMCs. The DNA of the CDR3 is TGCGCCAGCAGCCAAGGCCCCTTCGCTGCAGATACGCAGTATTTT. Its translation: CASSQGPFAADTQYF.